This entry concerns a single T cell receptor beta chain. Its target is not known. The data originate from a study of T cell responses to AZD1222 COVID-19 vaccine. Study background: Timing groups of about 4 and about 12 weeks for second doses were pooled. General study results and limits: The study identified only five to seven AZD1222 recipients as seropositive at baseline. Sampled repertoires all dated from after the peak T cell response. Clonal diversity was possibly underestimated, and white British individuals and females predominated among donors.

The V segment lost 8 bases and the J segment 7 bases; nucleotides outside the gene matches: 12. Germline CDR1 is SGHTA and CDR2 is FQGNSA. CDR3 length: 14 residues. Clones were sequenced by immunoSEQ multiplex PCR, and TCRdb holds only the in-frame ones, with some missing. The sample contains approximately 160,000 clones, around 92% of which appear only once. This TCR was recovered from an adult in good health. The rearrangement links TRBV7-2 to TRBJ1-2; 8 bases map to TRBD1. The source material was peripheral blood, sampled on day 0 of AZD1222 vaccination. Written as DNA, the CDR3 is TGTGCCAGCGAGCGGACGACAGGGGTAGGTGGCTACACCTTC. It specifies CASERTTGVGGYTF.